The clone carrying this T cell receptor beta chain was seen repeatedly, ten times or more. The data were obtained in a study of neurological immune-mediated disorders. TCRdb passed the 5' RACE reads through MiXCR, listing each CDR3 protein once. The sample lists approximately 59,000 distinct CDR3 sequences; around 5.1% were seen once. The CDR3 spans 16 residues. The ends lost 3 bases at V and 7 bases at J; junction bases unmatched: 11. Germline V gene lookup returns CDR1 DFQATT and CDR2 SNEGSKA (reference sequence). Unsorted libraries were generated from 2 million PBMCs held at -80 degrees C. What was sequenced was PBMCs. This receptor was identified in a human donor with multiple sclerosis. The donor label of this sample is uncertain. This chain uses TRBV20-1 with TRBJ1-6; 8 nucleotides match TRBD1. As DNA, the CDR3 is TGCAGTGCTAGTCCCGGCGAGCAGGGGGCGAATTCACCCCTCCACTTT. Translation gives CSASPGEQGANSPLHF.